Listed below are T cell receptor beta chains from one sample, sequenced in a study of blood T cell repertoires in COVID-19. Assay used: immunoSEQ multiplex PCR; TCRdb lists only in-frame clones, some missing. The sample has fewer than 35,000 clones; roughly 84% are singletons. The sequenced sample was peripheral blood. The receptors derive from a human donor in a cohort sampled during active COVID-19. The donor label of this sample is uncertain. CDR3s include the opening cysteine and the closing phenylalanine or tryptophan. A D gene is named only where the DNA matches it firmly. Size is omitted from some rows. Given values are once, few, many or a class for expanded clones.

j_call: TRBJ2-7
clone_size: NA
d_call: TRBD1
v_call: TRBV18
cdr3_aa: CASSPRTGGGYEQYF
cdr3_nt: TGTGCCAGCTCACCACGGACAGGGGGGGGGTACGAGCAGTACTTC

j_call: TRBJ2-7
clone_size: NA
d_call: TRBD1
v_call: TRBV5-1
cdr3_aa: CASSISPGQGAYEQYF
cdr3_nt: TGCGCCAGCAGCATCTCACCGGGACAGGGGGCCTACGAGCAGTACTTC

j_call: TRBJ1-1
clone_size: NA
d_call: NA
v_call: TRBV19
cdr3_aa: CASSIQGVGTEAFF
cdr3_nt: TGTGCCAGTAGTATCCAGGGCGTAGGAACTGAAGCTTTCTTT

j_call: TRBJ1-1
clone_size: NA
d_call: NA
v_call: TRBV7-2
cdr3_aa: CASSLGYGGDTEAFF
cdr3_nt: TGTGCCAGCAGCTTAGGGTACGGGGGAGACACTGAAGCTTTCTTT

j_call: TRBJ1-2
clone_size: once
d_call: NA
v_call: TRBV4-1
cdr3_aa: CASSQEWSGYGYTF
cdr3_nt: TGCGCCAGCAGCCAAGAATGGTCAGGCTATGGCTACACCTTC

j_call: TRBJ2-7
clone_size: medium-sized
d_call: TRBD1
v_call: TRBV10-2
cdr3_aa: CASRETGGISYEQYF
cdr3_nt: TGCGCCAGCAGGGAGACAGGGGGAATCTCCTACGAGCAGTACTTC

j_call: TRBJ2-1
clone_size: NA
d_call: TRBD2
v_call: TRBV25-1
cdr3_aa: CASSALAGNNEQFF
cdr3_nt: TGTGCCAGCAGCGCTCTAGCGGGTAACAATGAGCAGTTCTTC

j_call: TRBJ1-2
clone_size: NA
d_call: NA
v_call: TRBV5-1
cdr3_aa: CASSSPPRNYGYTF
cdr3_nt: TGCGCCAGCAGCTCCCCACCACGGAACTATGGCTACACCTTC

j_call: TRBJ2-3
clone_size: NA
d_call: TRBD2
v_call: TRBV13
cdr3_aa: CASSLVKLAGARTDTQYF
cdr3_nt: TGTGCCAGCAGCTTAGTAAAACTAGCGGGGGCCCGCACAGATACGCAGTATTTT

j_call: TRBJ1-6
clone_size: NA
d_call: NA
v_call: TRBV3-1/TRBV3-2
cdr3_aa: CASRDGGAANSPLHF
cdr3_nt: TGTGCCAGCAGGGACGGGGGGGCTGCCAATTCACCCCTCCACTTT

j_call: TRBJ2-3
clone_size: NA
d_call: NA
v_call: TRBV19
cdr3_aa: CASSPERAGLSTDTQYF
cdr3_nt: TGTGCCAGTAGCCCTGAACGTGCGGGGCTCAGCACAGATACGCAGTATTTT

j_call: TRBJ2-7
clone_size: NA
d_call: NA
v_call: TRBV6-5
cdr3_aa: CATREAGSYEQYF
cdr3_nt: TGTGCCACCAGGGAGGCGGGGAGCTACGAGCAGTACTTC

j_call: TRBJ1-2
clone_size: NA
d_call: NA
v_call: TRBV9
cdr3_aa: CASSVGELHGYTF
cdr3_nt: TGTGCCAGCAGCGTAGGGGAGCTCCATGGCTACACCTTC

j_call: TRBJ1-2
clone_size: NA
d_call: NA
v_call: TRBV3-1/TRBV3-2
cdr3_aa: CASSQDPMARDYGYTF
cdr3_nt: TGTGCCAGCAGCCAAGATCCGATGGCCAGGGACTATGGCTACACCTTC

j_call: TRBJ1-2
clone_size: NA
d_call: TRBD1
v_call: TRBV15
cdr3_aa: CATSRDRQGRDGYGYTF
cdr3_nt: TGTGCCACCAGCAGAGATAGACAGGGGCGTGACGGCTATGGCTACACCTTC

j_call: TRBJ1-3
clone_size: NA
d_call: NA
v_call: TRBV5-1
cdr3_aa: CASSEAPTASRNTIYF
cdr3_nt: TGCGCCAGCAGCGAGGCCCCGACGGCTTCCAGAAACACCATATATTTT

j_call: TRBJ1-2
clone_size: NA
d_call: NA
v_call: TRBV5-1
cdr3_aa: CASSLDSSFNYGYTF
cdr3_nt: TGCGCCAGCAGCTTGGACAGCAGCTTTAACTATGGCTACACCTTC

j_call: TRBJ1-2
clone_size: NA
d_call: NA
v_call: TRBV6-2/TRBV6-3
cdr3_aa: CASSYLRTDNYGYTF
cdr3_nt: TGTGCCAGCAGTTACCTCAGGACAGATAACTATGGCTACACCTTC

j_call: TRBJ2-5
clone_size: NA
d_call: TRBD2
v_call: TRBV5-4
cdr3_aa: CASSPTSGGEETQYF
cdr3_nt: TGTGCCAGCAGCCCGACTAGCGGGGGGGAAGAGACCCAGTACTTC

j_call: TRBJ2-5
clone_size: once
d_call: TRBD2
v_call: TRBV5-1
cdr3_aa: CASSLGQLAGALETQYF
cdr3_nt: TGCGCCAGCAGCTTGGGCCAACTAGCGGGGGCCTTGGAGACCCAGTACTTC

j_call: TRBJ2-3
clone_size: NA
d_call: TRBD2
v_call: TRBV4-2
cdr3_aa: CASSPVGYTSGGSGDTQYF
cdr3_nt: TGTGCCAGCAGCCCTGTCGGGTACACTAGCGGGGGTTCTGGAGATACGCAGTATTTT

j_call: TRBJ2-7
clone_size: NA
d_call: NA
v_call: TRBV5-1
cdr3_aa: CASSLRSSYEQYF
cdr3_nt: TGCGCCAGCAGCCTTAGGAGCTCCTACGAGCAGTACTTC